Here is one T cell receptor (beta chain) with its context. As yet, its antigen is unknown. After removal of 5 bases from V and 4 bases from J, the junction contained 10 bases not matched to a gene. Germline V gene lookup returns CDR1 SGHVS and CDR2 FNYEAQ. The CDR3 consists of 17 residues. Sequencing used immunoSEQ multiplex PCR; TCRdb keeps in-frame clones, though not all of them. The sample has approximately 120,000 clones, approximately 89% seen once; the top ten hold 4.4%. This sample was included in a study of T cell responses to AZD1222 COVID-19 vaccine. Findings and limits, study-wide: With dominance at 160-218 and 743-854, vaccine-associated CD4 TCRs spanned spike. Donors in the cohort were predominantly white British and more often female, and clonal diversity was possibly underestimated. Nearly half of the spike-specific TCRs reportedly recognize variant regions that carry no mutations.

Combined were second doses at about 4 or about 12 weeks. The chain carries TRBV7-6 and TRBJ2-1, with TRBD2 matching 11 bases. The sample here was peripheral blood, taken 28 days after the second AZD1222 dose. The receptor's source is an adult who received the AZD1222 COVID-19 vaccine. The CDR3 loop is CASSADPGLAAYNEQFF. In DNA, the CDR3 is TGTGCCAGCAGCGCCGATCCGGGACTAGCGGCATACAATGAGCAGTTCTTC.